These 20 T cell receptor beta chains share one sample of origin, sequenced in a study of cytomegalovirus exposure and HLA in healthy donors (dated 2017 in TCRdb). Library preparation was by the immunoSEQ multiplex PCR assay. A mixture of 60 forward primers for TCR Vbeta segments and 13 reverse primers for TCR Jbeta segments was used in the multiplex PCR. As stored in TCRdb, this immuneACCESS dataset retains in-frame rearrangements with V and J assigned. A fraction of the clones does not appear; measured against another copy, unresolved V genes explain less than half of the discrepancy, and the remainder lacks a known reason. The sample's table covers about 210,000 clones. The ten largest clonotypes hold about 1% of the sample. Sequencing was performed on PBMCs. These receptors were collected from a woman in her twenties or thirties in good health and CMV-seropositive.

This chain joins TRBV6-5 and TRBJ2-1, with D perhaps matching TRBD1 (6 bases). The V and J ends lost 7 bases and 8 bases respectively, with 18 bases between them. Germline V lookup: CDR1 MNHEY, CDR2 SVGAGI. This CDR3 spans 14 amino acids. This chain's CDR3 is CASTGGTGIDEQFF. The CDR3 region has the DNA TGTGCCAGCACTGGAGGTACAGGGATCGATGAGCAGTTCTTC.

The chain uses TRBV2 and TRBJ2-5; 8 bases match TRBD2. Germline V gives CDR1 SNHLY, CDR2 FYNNEI. This CDR3 region has 17 residues. The trim removed 3 bases at V and 1 base at J, leaving 10 bases unmatched. The chain's CDR3 is CASSEDGGALGQETQYF. The CDR3 region has the DNA TGTGCCAGCAGTGAGGACGGGGGGGCCCTGGGCCAAGAGACCCAGTACTTC.

J is TRBJ2-1 and V is TRBV25-1, with a possible D match to TRBD2 (5 bases). V gave up 8 bases and J gave up 3 bases, with 11 bases separating them. Per the germline V gene, CDR1 is MGHDK and CDR2 is SYGVNS. This CDR3 has 13 amino acids. This CDR3 is CASAHRGYNEQFF. The DNA of the CDR3 is TGTGCCAGCGCCCATCGGGGCTACAATGAGCAGTTCTTC.

V usage is TRBV6-1 and J usage is TRBJ2-7; possibly TRBD1 for D (8 bases). From germline, CDR1 is MNHNS and CDR2 SASEGT. The ends were cut back, 8 bases at V and 4 bases at J, with 15 bases in the middle. The CDR3 has 13 amino acids. The CDR3 region has the DNA TGTGCCAGCGTTGGACAGGGACTATACGAGCAGTACTTC. It yields the protein CASVGQGLYEQYF.

The gene calls are TRBV29-1 and TRBJ2-1; D gene uncertain. Trimming stripped 8 bases from V and 0 bases from J, with 14 bases between. The germline V gene encodes CDR1 SQVTM and CDR2 ANQGSEA. This CDR3 region has 14 residues. CDR3 coding DNA: TGCAGCCCGAGCCCCCCTAGCTCCTACAATGAGCAGTTCTTC. This gives the protein CSPSPPSSYNEQFF.

This chain uses TRBV4-3 with TRBJ2-7, with 7 bases that match TRBD1. CDR3 length equals 19 residues. Germline-derived CDR1 and CDR2 are LGHNA and YSLEER. V shed 4 bases, J shed 2 bases, and the junction held 20 bases outside the gene matches. CDR3 bases: TGCGCCAGCAGCCCGAACAGGGGAGCTACGTCTATCAGGGCCTACGAGCAGTACTTC. It codes for CASSPNRGATSIRAYEQYF.

The chain carries TRBV9 and TRBJ2-3, with D possibly being TRBD1 (5 bases). The CDR3 consists of 16 residues. V lost 0 bases and J 3 bases, leaving 14 bases between the germline ends. Germline loops: CDR1 SGDLS, CDR2 YYNGEE. The CDR3 coding sequence is TGTGCCAGCAGCGTAGGAAGGGTTGGGGCGACAGATACGCAGTATTTT. Amino acids: CASSVGRVGATDTQYF.

The chain recombines TRBV28 with TRBJ2-7; 9 bases fit TRBD1. The CDR3 length is 15 residues. V gave up 4 bases and J gave up 5 bases; unmatched junction bases: 9. Germline CDR1 and CDR2: MDHEN and SYDVKM. The CDR3 DNA follows: TGTGCCAGCAGTTCCCGGGACAGGGTGATCCACGAGCAGTACTTC. The encoded protein is CASSSRDRVIHEQYF.

The V gene is TRBV5-1, the J gene TRBJ2-1, with a weak D call TRBD2 (5 bases). Germline CDR1 SGHRS, CDR2 YFSETQ. The CDR3 has 13 amino acids. Trimming left V 7 bases short and J 3 bases short, with 11 bases between. As DNA, the CDR3 is TGCGCCAGCGGTGGACTTATCTACAATGAGCAGTTCTTC. It codes for CASGGLIYNEQFF.

The chain employs TRBV28 and TRBJ2-3, with 7 bases fitting TRBD2. The ends lost 2 bases at V and 2 bases at J; junction bases unmatched: 1. Germline V lookup: CDR1 MDHEN, CDR2 SYDVKM. The CDR3 sequence is 14 residues long. CDR3 bases: TGTGCCAGCAGTTTAGGACTAGTCACAGATACGCAGTATTTT. Translated, it gives CASSLGLVTDTQYF.

This chain uses TRBV7-9 with TRBJ2-3, with D unresolved. This CDR3 contains 17 residues. The V end lost 0 bases, the J end lost 2 bases, and 15 bases lay between the germline ends. CDR1 is SEHNR and CDR2 is FQNEAQ in the germline V gene (reference sequence). The CDR3 is CASSLARHGYLTDTQYF. The CDR3 DNA reads as TGTGCCAGCAGCTTAGCGAGGCATGGCTACCTCACAGATACGCAGTATTTT.

The genes are TRBV7-2 and TRBJ1-1; D is unclear. Germline V gene data show CDR1 as SGHTA and CDR2 as FQGNSA. This CDR3 contains 14 residues. V dropped 2 bases and J dropped 5 bases, with 12 bases sitting between them. The CDR3 DNA follows: TGTGCCAGCAGCTTATGGTATCGGGGAACTGAAGCTTTCTTT. Its translation: CASSLWYRGTEAFF. Full variable domain (remainder filled in from reference TRBV7-2 and TRBJ1-1): GAGVSQSPSNKVTEKGKDVELRCDPISGHTALYWYRQSLGQGLEFLIYFQGNSAPDKSGLPSDRFSAERTGGSVSTLTIQRTQQEDSAVYLCASSLWYRGTEAFFGQGTRLTVV.

V gene TRBV7-9 combines with J gene TRBJ2-2, with 12 positions matching TRBD2. The CDR3 covers 17 residues. V was pared by 5 bases and J by 3 bases, with 7 bases of the junction left unmatched. Germline-derived CDR1 and CDR2 are SEHNR and FQNEAQ (reference sequence). This CDR3 is CASSEGLAGYDTGELFF. CDR3 nucleotides: TGTGCCAGCAGCGAGGGACTAGCGGGTTATGACACCGGGGAGCTGTTTTTT.

The chain joins TRBV30 to TRBJ2-3, with a possible D match to TRBD2 (6 bases). Deletions cut 1 base from V and 2 bases from J, with 13 bases between. Germline V CDR1 and CDR2: GTSNPN, SVGIG (reference sequence). This CDR3 region has 15 residues. The DNA for the CDR3 is TGTGCCTGGAGTGATACGGGACTCTCCACAGATACGCAGTATTTT. This translates into CAWSDTGLSTDTQYF.

The rearrangement uses TRBV28 and TRBJ2-1, with a possible D match to TRBD2 (5 bases). CDR3 length equals 12 residues. The germline CDR1 and CDR2 sequences are MDHEN and SYDVKM. Trimming stripped 7 bases from V and 4 bases from J, with 8 bases between. CDR3 in amino acids: CASTRLYNEQFF. CDR3 DNA sequence: TGTGCCAGCACCCGACTATACAATGAGCAGTTCTTC.

This chain links TRBV28 with TRBJ1-5; D gene unclear. Germline CDR1 MDHEN, CDR2 SYDVKM. Trimming removed 1 base at V and 2 bases at J, with 15 bases between. This CDR3 comprises 17 residues. In nucleotides, the CDR3 is TGTGCCAGCAGTTTATTCTCGGGAGGAGCGGGCAATCAGCCCCAGCATTTT. This translates into CASSLFSGGAGNQPQHF.

The chain is built from TRBV28 and TRBJ1-1; 7 bases fit TRBD1. V gave up 7 bases and J gave up 10 bases; unmatched junction bases: 12. Germline CDR1 and CDR2: MDHEN and SYDVKM. The CDR3 spans 13 residues. Here the CDR3 reads CASTTTGPTRAFF. The CDR3 DNA sequence: TGTGCCAGCACCACGACAGGGCCTACTCGAGCTTTCTTT. Combining the CDR3 with reference TRBV28 and TRBJ1-1 gives the whole variable domain DVKVTQSSRYLVKRTGEKVFLECVQDMDHENMFWYRQDPGLGLRLIYFSYDVKMKEKGDIPEGYSVSREKKERFSLILESASTNQTSMYLCASTTTGPTRAFFGQGTRLTVV.

The chain uses TRBV7-2 and TRBJ2-1; D remains unclear. Trimming shortened V by 1 base and J by 4 bases, and 8 bases separated the two germline ends. The CDR3 is 14 residues long. Per germline, CDR1 SGHTA and CDR2 FQGNSA. Here the CDR3 reads CASSLGQDYNEQFF. In nucleotides, the CDR3 is TGTGCCAGCAGCTTAGGGCAGGATTACAATGAGCAGTTCTTC.

V gene TRBV4-3 combines with J gene TRBJ1-3; D call uncertain. In germline, CDR1 is LGHNA, CDR2 YSLEER. This CDR3 has 15 residues. Between the trimmed V and J ends, which lost 6 bases and 1 base, there was a span of 13 bases. This chain's CDR3 is CASSTQAGSGNTIYF. The CDR3 DNA sequence: TGCGCCAGCAGTACCCAAGCGGGTTCTGGAAACACCATATATTTT.

J is TRBJ2-7 and V is TRBV4-1; D unclear. The CDR3 runs to 14 residues. Trimming cost V 1 base and J 0 bases, with 7 bases left between them. Germline CDR1 and CDR2: MGHRA and YSYEKL. The CDR3 is CASSQGARSYEQYF. The DNA for the CDR3 is TGCGCCAGCAGCCAAGGGGCTCGCTCCTACGAGCAGTACTTC.